This TCR beta chain was sequenced during a study of blood T cell repertoires in COVID-19. V shed 7 bases and J shed 7 bases, with 17 bases lying between them. The germline V gene encodes CDR1 MDHEN and CDR2 SYDVKM. CDR3 length: 13 amino acids. The repertoire was sequenced with immunoSEQ multiplex PCR; TCRdb's copy has only in-frame clones and lacks some. This sample carries around 350,000 clones, around nine tenths of them seen once, and the ten largest clones take about 3%. The sequenced sample consisted of peripheral blood. J is TRBJ2-7 and V is TRBV28; TRBD2 might be the D (6 bases). This TCR derives from a human donor in a cohort sampled during active COVID-19. CDR3 coding DNA: TGTGCCAGCAACCTTTTGAGCGGGTTAGAGCAGTACTTC. Translated: CASNLLSGLEQYF.